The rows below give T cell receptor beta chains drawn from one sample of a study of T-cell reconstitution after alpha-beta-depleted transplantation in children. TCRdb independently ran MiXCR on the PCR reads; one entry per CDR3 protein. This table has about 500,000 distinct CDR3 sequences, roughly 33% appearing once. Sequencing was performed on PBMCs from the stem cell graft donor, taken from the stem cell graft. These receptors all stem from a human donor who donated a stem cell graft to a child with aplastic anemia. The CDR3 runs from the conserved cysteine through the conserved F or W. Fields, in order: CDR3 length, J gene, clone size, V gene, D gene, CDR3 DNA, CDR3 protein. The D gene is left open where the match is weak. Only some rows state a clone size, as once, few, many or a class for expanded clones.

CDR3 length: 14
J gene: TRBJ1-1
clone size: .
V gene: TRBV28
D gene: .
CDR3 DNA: TGTGCCAGCAGTCCCAAGATCCGGAGCACTGAAGCTTTCTTT
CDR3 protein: CASSPKIRSTEAFF

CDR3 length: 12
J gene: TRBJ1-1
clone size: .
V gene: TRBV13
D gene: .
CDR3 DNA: TGTGCCAGCAGCTTAGGCCGGATGGAAGCTTTCTTT
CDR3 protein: CASSLGRMEAFF

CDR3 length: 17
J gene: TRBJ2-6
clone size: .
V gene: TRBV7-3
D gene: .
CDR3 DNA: TGTGCCAGCAGCTCCTCAGGACTGAACTCTGGGGCCAACGTCCTGACTTTC
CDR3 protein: CASSSSGLNSGANVLTF

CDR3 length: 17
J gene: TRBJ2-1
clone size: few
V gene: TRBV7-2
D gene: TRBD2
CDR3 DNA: TGTGCCAGCAGCTTAGTTTCATCTCCTAGTGTAGCGGGTGAGCAGTTCTTC
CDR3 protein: CASSLVSSPSVAGEQFF

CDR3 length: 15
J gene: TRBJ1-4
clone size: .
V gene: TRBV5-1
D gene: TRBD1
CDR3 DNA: TGCGCCAGCAGCTTGGAAGGGGGCCGGAGGGAAAAACTGTTTTTT
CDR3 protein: CASSLEGGRREKLFF

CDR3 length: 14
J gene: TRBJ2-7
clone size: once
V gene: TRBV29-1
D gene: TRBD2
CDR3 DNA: TGCAGCGTTGAAGCGGGGGGTAAGAACTACGAGCAGTACTTC
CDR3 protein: CSVEAGGKNYEQYF

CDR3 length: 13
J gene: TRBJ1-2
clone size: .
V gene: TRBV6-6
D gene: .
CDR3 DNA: TGTGCCAGCCTGGCGCAGACCAACTATGGCTACACCTTC
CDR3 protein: CASLAQTNYGYTF

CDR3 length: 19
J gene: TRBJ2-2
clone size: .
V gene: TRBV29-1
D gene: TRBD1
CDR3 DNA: TGCAGCGTTCGTTCACTCGGCGTACAGGGGGCAGCGAACACCGGGGAGCTGTTTTTT
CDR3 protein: CSVRSLGVQGAANTGELFF

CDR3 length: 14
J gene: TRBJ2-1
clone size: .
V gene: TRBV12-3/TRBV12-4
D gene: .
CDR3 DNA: TGTGCCAGCAGTTTACCTAGCGCCCTCAATGAGCAGTTCTTC
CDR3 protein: CASSLPSALNEQFF

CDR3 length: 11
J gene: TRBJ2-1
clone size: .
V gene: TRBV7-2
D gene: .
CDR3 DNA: TGTGCCAGCAGAGCCATCAATGAGCAGTTCTTC
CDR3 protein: CASRAINEQFF

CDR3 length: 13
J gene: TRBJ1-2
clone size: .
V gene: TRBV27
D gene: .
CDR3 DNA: TGTGCCAGCAGTTCCTACGCGAGATATGGCTACACCTTC
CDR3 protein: CASSSYARYGYTF

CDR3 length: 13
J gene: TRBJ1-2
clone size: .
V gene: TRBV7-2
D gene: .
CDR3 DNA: TGTGCCAGCAGCAGCGGTTATGGCTATGGCTACACCTTC
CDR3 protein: CASSSGYGYGYTF

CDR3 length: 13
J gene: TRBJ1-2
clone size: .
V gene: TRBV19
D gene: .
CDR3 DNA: TGTGCCAGTAGTATCTCTGTGAACTATGGCTACACCTTC
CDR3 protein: CASSISVNYGYTF

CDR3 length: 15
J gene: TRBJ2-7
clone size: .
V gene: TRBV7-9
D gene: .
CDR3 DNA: TGTGCCAGCAGCTTAGCCTCGACAGGAACCAACGAGCAGTACTTC
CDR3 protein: CASSLASTGTNEQYF

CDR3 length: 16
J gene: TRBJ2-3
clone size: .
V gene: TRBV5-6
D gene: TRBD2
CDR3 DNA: TGTGCCAGCAGCTTGGCCTTAGGACTAGCGTCGGATACGCAGTATTTT
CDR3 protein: CASSLALGLASDTQYF

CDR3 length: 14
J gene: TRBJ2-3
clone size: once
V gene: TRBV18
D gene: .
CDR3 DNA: TGTGCCAGCTCAAGTATAGGAATCACAGATACGCAGTATTTT
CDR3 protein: CASSSIGITDTQYF

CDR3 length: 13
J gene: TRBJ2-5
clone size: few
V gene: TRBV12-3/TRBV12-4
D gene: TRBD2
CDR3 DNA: TGTGCCATTCTCCGGGAGGGGTGGGGGACCCAGTACTTC
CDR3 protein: CAILREGWGTQYF

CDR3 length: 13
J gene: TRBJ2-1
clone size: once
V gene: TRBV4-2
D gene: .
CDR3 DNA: TGTGCCAGCAGCCAAGTCAGTAACCCGGGGCAGTTCTTC
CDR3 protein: CASSQVSNPGQFF

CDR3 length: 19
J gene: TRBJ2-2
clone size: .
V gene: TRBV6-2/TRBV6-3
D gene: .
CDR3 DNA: TGTGCCAGCAGTTACGGGCCCGGACAGTTGATGGGACGAACCGGGGAGCTGTTTTTT
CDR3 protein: CASSYGPGQLMGRTGELFF

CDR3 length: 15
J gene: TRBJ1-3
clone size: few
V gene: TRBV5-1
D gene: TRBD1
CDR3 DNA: TGCGCCAGCAGCCGGGACAGAACCTCTGGAAACACCATATATTTT
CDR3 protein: CASSRDRTSGNTIYF

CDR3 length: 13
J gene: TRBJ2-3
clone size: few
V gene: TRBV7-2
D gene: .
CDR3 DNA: TGTGCCAGCAGCTTAGGCCTACCCCATACGCAGTATTTT
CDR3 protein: CASSLGLPHTQYF

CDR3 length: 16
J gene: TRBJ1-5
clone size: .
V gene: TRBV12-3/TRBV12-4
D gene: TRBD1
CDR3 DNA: TGTGCCAGCAGTTGGACAGGGGGCCGCGGCAATCAGCCCCAGCATTTT
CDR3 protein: CASSWTGGRGNQPQHF

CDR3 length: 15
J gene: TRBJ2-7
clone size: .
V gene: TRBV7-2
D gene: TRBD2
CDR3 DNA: TGTGCCAGCAGCAACTGGGCTAGCGGGATTTACGAGCAGTACTTC
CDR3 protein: CASSNWASGIYEQYF

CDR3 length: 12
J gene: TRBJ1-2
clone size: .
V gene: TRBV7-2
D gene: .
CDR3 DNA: TGTGCCAGCAGCTTAGGTGGGGGTGACTACACCTTC
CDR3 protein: CASSLGGGDYTF

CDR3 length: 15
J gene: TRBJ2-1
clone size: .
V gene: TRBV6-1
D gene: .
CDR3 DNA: TGTGCCAGCAGTGAAGCGGGGAGACTAAACAATGAGCAGTTCTTC
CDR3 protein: CASSEAGRLNNEQFF

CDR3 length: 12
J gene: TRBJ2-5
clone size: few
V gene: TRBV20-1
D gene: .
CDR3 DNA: TGCAGTGCTAGAGAGGCAGGGAAGACCCAGTACTTC
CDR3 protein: CSAREAGKTQYF

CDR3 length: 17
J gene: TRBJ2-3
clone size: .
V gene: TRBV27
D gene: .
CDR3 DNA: TGTGCCAGCAGCTATCTCTCCCCGGCGGGGAGCACAGATACGCAGTATTTT
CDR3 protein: CASSYLSPAGSTDTQYF

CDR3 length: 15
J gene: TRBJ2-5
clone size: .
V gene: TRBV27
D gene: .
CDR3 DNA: TGTGCCAGCAGGAGGGGCCCCACTATCCAAGAGACCCAGTACTTC
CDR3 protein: CASRRGPTIQETQYF

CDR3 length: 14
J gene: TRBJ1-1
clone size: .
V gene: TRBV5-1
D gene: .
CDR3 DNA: TGCGCCAGCAGAGGCAGGCCGGGGAACACTGAAGCTTTCTTT
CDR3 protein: CASRGRPGNTEAFF

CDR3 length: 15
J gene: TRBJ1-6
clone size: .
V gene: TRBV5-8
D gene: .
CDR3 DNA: TGTGCCAGCAGCTTTTCCACAGGGCCAACGTCACCCCTCCACTTT
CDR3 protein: CASSFSTGPTSPLHF

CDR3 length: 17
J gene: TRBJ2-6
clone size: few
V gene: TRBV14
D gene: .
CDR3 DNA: TGTGCCAGCAGACCTGATGCCAGCGGCTCTGGGGCCAACGTCCTGACTTTC
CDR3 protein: CASRPDASGSGANVLTF

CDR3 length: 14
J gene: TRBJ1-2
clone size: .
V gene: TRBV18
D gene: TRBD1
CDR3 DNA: TGTGCCAGCTCCCCCGGGACAGGGGACTATGGCTACACCTTC
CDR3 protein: CASSPGTGDYGYTF

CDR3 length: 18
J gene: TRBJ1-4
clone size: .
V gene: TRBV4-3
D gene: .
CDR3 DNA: TGCGCCAGCAGCCAACTTCTCTGGACCGGGACCTTTAATGAAAAACTGTTTTTT
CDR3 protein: CASSQLLWTGTFNEKLFF

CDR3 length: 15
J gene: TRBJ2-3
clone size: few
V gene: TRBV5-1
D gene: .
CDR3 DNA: TGCGCCAGCACACATAATGGGGAGAGCACAGATACGCAGTATTTT
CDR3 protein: CASTHNGESTDTQYF

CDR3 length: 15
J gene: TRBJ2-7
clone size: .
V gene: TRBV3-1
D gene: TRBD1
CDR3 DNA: TGTGCCAGCCGACCGTGGGGACAGGGGTCCTACGAGCAGTACTTC
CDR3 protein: CASRPWGQGSYEQYF

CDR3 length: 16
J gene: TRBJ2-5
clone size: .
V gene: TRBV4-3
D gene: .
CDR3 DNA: TGCGCCAGCAGCCAAGATGTGGCCATCGAGAGGGGGACCCAGTACTTC
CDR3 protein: CASSQDVAIERGTQYF

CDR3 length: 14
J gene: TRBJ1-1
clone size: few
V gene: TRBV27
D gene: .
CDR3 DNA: TGTGCCAGCAGTTTCTTGGGGTCGAACACTGAAGCTTTCTTT
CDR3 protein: CASSFLGSNTEAFF

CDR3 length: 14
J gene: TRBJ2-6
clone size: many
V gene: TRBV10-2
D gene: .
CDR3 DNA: TGCGCCAGCAGCCGGGCCTCTGGGGCCAACGTCCTGACTTTC
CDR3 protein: CASSRASGANVLTF

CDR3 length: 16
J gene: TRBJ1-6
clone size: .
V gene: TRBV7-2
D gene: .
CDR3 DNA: TGTGCCAGCAGCTCCCGAGTTCGGGCGAGTGATTCACCCCTCCACTTT
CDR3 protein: CASSSRVRASDSPLHF

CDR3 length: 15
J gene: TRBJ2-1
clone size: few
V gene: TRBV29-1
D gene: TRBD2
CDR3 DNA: TGCAGCGGCCTAGAGCTAGCGGGAGGTATTGGTGAGCAGTTCTTC
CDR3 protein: CSGLELAGGIGEQFF

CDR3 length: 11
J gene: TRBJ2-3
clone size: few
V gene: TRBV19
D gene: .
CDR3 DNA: TGTGTTGCATGGGTAACAGATACGCAGTATTTT
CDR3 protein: CVAWVTDTQYF

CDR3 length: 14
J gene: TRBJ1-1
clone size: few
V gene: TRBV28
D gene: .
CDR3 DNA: TGTGCCAGCAGTTCGAGGACAGCGGAGGCTGAAGCTTTCTTT
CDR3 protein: CASSSRTAEAEAFF

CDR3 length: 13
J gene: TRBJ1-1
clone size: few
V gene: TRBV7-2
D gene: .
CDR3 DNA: TGTGCCAGTTTGGGGGGTATGAACACTGAAGCTTTCTTT
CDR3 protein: CASLGGMNTEAFF

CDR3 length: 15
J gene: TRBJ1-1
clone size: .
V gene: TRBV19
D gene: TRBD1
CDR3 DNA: TGTGCCAGTAGTATAGGGGACAGAGGGTGGGCTGAAGCTTTCTTT
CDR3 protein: CASSIGDRGWAEAFF

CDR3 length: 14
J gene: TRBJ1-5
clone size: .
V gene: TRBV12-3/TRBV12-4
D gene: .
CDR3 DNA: TGTGCCAGCAGCCCGGCCGGTGGCAATCAGCCCCAGCATTTT
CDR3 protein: CASSPAGGNQPQHF

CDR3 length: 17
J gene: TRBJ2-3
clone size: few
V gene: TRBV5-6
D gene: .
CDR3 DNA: TGTGCCAGCAGCTTGGGAAGTGACAGCGGATTCACAGATACGCAGTATTTT
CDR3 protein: CASSLGSDSGFTDTQYF

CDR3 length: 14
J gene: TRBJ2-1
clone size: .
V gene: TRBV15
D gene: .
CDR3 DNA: TGTGCCACCAGCAGTTCAAGTCGATACAATGAGCAGTTCTTC
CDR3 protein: CATSSSSRYNEQFF

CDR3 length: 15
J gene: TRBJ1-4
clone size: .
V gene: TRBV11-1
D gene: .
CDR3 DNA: TGTGCCATCCCCAGGGGCGGCCGGGCTAATGAAAAACTGTTTTTT
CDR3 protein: CAIPRGGRANEKLFF

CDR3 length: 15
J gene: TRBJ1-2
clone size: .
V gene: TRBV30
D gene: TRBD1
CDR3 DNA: TGTGCCTGGAGGCGGACAGGGGCCTCAAACTATGGCTACACCTTC
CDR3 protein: CAWRRTGASNYGYTF

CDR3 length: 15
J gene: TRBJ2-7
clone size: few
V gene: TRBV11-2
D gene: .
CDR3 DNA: TGTGCCAGCAGCTTAGGACAGGTCCCATCCTACGAGCAGTACTTC
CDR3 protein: CASSLGQVPSYEQYF

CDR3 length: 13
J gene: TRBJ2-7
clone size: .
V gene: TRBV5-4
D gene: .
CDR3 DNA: TGTGCCACTATCCCAGACGGCTCCTACGAGCAGTACTTC
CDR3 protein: CATIPDGSYEQYF

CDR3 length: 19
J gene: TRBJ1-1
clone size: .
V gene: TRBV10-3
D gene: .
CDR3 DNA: TGTGCCATCAGTGAGTCGGGCTACGGTACAGGGTTCGGGTACACTGAAGCTTTCTTT
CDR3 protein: CAISESGYGTGFGYTEAFF

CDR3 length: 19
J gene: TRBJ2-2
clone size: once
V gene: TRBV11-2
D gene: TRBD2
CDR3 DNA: TGTGCCAGCGGGGGGGGCAGCTTCCGGACTAGCGGGAACACCGGGGAGCTGTTTTTT
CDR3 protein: CASGGGSFRTSGNTGELFF

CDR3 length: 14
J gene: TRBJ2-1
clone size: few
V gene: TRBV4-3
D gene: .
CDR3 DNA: TGCGCCAGCAGCCAAGCGAGTGATAAGGATGAGCAGTTCTTC
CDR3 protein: CASSQASDKDEQFF